The source of this TCR beta chain is a study of cytomegalovirus exposure and HLA in healthy donors. 60 Vbeta and 13 Jbeta primers were used in PCR. TCRdb's copy holds only in-frame clones and misses some; the assay was immunoSEQ multiplex PCR. The sample shows about 200,000 clones, 60% to 80% of them seen only once. The length of the CDR3 is 14 residues. Unmatched junction bases numbered 5, after V lost 5 bases and J lost 3 bases. Germline CDR1 is MDHEN and CDR2 is SYDVKM. Sequences were obtained from PBMCs. The sequence was obtained from a male donor in good health and CMV-seronegative. The chain employs TRBV28 and TRBJ1-2, with TRBD1 identical over 8 bases. In DNA form, the CDR3 reads TGTGCCAGCAGTCCGCCGGGACAGGACTATGGCTACACCTTC. It yields the protein CASSPPGQDYGYTF.